The 30 T cell receptor beta chains given below trace back to one sample, sequenced in a study of blood T cell repertoires in COVID-19. Only in-frame clones appear in the TCRdb table, and some are missing; sequencing was by immunoSEQ multiplex PCR. The data contain 150,000 to 200,000 clones, roughly 80% of them singletons. Sequencing used PBMCs or T cells enriched from blood (not recorded which). These receptors came from a man in his fifties who had recovered from COVID-19.

CDR3 nucleotide sequence: TGTGCCAGCAGCCAAGATGGAGCGGGGGGTAGCACAGATACGCAGTATTTT. Its translation: CASSQDGAGGSTDTQYF. The genes are TRBV3-1 (or the pseudogene TRBV3-2) and TRBJ2-3, with 9 bases matching TRBD2. Trimming removed 0 bases from V and 0 bases from J; junction bases left unmatched: 4. Germline loops: CDR1 LGHDT, CDR2 YNNKEL (reference sequence). The CDR3 covers 17 residues.

The chain has TRBV3-1 (or the pseudogene TRBV3-2) and TRBJ1-1; tentative D call: TRBD1 (6 bases). Germline CDR1 and CDR2: LGHDT and YNNKEL (reference sequence). V was cut by 2 bases and J by 11 bases, with 15 bases left in between. This CDR3 region has 13 residues. CDR3 sequence: CASSQPTGTKAFF. In DNA, the CDR3 is TGTGCCAGCAGCCAACCGACCGGGACAAAGGCTTTCTTT.

The rearrangement joins TRBV19 to TRBJ1-1; TRBD1 aligns across 10 bases. Germline CDR1 and CDR2: LNHDA and SQIVND (reference sequence). V shed 3 bases and J 4 bases; nucleotides not matched to a gene: 17. This CDR3 has 19 amino acids. CDR3 amino acids: CASSIFHGWTGGPFTEAFF. The CDR3 DNA follows: TGTGCCAGTAGTATTTTTCATGGTTGGACAGGGGGACCCTTCACTGAAGCTTTCTTT.

The chain employs TRBV11-2 and TRBJ2-7; 9 bases align to TRBD1. Germline assignment: CDR1 SGHAT and CDR2 FQNNGV. This CDR3 region has 15 residues. V lost 4 bases, J lost 2 bases, and 6 bases stayed unmatched. CDR3 sequence: CASSSRDRVPYEQYF. The CDR3 DNA reads as TGTGCCAGCAGCTCCCGGGACAGGGTACCCTACGAGCAGTACTTC.

This clone was seen only once. V and J are TRBV9 and TRBJ2-1, with TRBD2 matching 11 bases. Germline V lookup: CDR1 SGDLS, CDR2 YYNGEE. This CDR3 has 16 residues. Trimming took 3 bases from V and 2 from J; bases not matched to a gene: 4. The DNA of the CDR3 is TGTGCCAGCAGCGCACCGGGACTAGCGGCCTACAATGAGCAGTTCTTC. Amino acids: CASSAPGLAAYNEQFF.

V gene TRBV7-8 combines with J gene TRBJ1-5; TRBD1 might be the D (6 bases). The V gene lost 5 bases and the J gene lost 0 bases, with 14 bases spanning the gap. Germline CDR1 and CDR2: SGHVS and FQNEAQ. The CDR3 length is 16 residues. CDR3 coding DNA: TGTGCCAGCAGCATAGAGGGGGTGTATAGCAATCAGCCCCAGCATTTT. It is translated as CASSIEGVYSNQPQHF.

The CDR3 DNA follows: TGTGCCATCAGTGGCGGACTAGCGGGAGGTGGCGAGCAGTACTTC. Translated: CAISGGLAGGGEQYF. The chain uses TRBV10-3 and TRBJ2-7; 14 bases are a match to TRBD2. The J segment lost 6 bases and the V segment lost 4 bases, leaving 5 bases of the junction unmatched. This CDR3 spans 15 amino acids. Per germline, CDR1 ENHRY and CDR2 SYGVKD.

The rearrangement uses TRBV28 and TRBJ1-5; 8 positions match TRBD1. The CDR3 runs 15 residues. The V gene end was trimmed by 6 bases and the J gene end by 9 bases; junction bases not matched to a gene: 13. CDR1 is MDHEN and CDR2 is SYDVKM in the germline V gene. The CDR3 region is CASSPGTGKERPQHF. CDR3 DNA sequence: TGTGCCAGCAGCCCCGGGACAGGCAAGGAACGGCCCCAGCATTTT.

This chain links TRBV19 with TRBJ1-1, with D perhaps matching TRBD1 (6 bases). The CDR3 totals 15 residues. V lost 9 bases and J lost 0, with 17 bases in between. CDR1 and CDR2 (germline): LNHDA, SQIVND (reference sequence). The CDR3 reads CASEPTGTMNTEAFF. Written as DNA, the CDR3 is TGTGCCAGCGAGCCCACAGGGACTATGAACACTGAAGCTTTCTTT.

The rearrangement links TRBV11-3 to TRBJ2-7; 8 positions match TRBD2. CDR1 and CDR2 (germline): SGHNT, YENEEA. The CDR3 has 15 residues. With 5 bases clipped from V and 7 bases from J, the junction kept 13 bases outside the gene matches. The CDR3 spells CASSPGGGRRGEQYF. The CDR3 coding sequence is TGTGCCAGCAGCCCAGGCGGGGGGAGGCGGGGTGAGCAGTACTTC.

The chain recombines TRBV24-1 with TRBJ1-5; 12 positions agree with TRBD1. Germline values: CDR1 KGHDR, CDR2 SFDVKD. The CDR3 is 16 amino acids. Trimming cost V 2 bases and J 6 bases; bases outside gene matches: 4. The DNA of the CDR3 is TGTGCCACCAGTGATTCGGGACAGGGGGCGGTTCAGCCCCAGCATTTT. This gives the protein CATSDSGQGAVQPQHF.

The rearrangement joins TRBV29-1 to TRBJ2-3, with a possible D match to TRBD1 (5 bases). CDR1 and CDR2 from the germline V gene are SQVTM and ANQGSEA. CDR3 length: 16 amino acids. Trimming cost V 4 bases and J 2 bases, with 19 bases left between them. Here the CDR3 reads CSVVPVRAGITDTQYF. Written as DNA, the CDR3 is TGCAGCGTTGTCCCTGTTCGGGCAGGGATCACAGATACGCAGTATTTT.

This sequence joins TRBV5-4 and TRBJ1-3; no firm D call. V lost 0 bases and J lost 0, with 10 bases in between. CDR1 is SGHNT, CDR2 YYREEE, per germline (reference sequence). The CDR3 is made up of 16 amino acids. The CDR3 loop is CASSLEGGLSGNTIYF. In nucleotides, the CDR3 is TGTGCCAGCAGCTTGGAGGGCGGGCTCTCTGGAAACACCATATATTTT. Full variable domain (outside the CDR3, taken from reference TRBV5-4 and TRBJ1-3): ETGVTQSPTHLIKTRGQQVTLRCSSQSGHNTVSWYQQALGQGPQFIFQYYREEENGRGNFPPRFSGLQFPNYSSELNVNALELDDSALYLCASSLEGGLSGNTIYFGEGSWLTVV.

The chain has TRBV7-3 and TRBJ2-1; D call uncertain. With 0 bases removed from V and 0 bases from J, the gap between germline ends came to 6 bases. Germline-derived CDR1 and CDR2 are SGHTA and FQGTGA. The CDR3 length is 15 residues. CDR3 in amino acids: CASSLTRSSYNEQFF. The CDR3 DNA follows: TGTGCCAGCAGCTTAACCCGTTCCTCCTACAATGAGCAGTTCTTC.

This clone was counted between two and nine times. This sequence joins TRBV19 and TRBJ1-1; D is unclear. The V and J ends lost 6 bases and 1 base respectively, with 18 bases between them. The CDR3 spans 16 residues. Germline CDR1 reads LNHDA; CDR2 reads SQIVND (reference sequence). The CDR3: CASRTPYAAPNTEAFF. In DNA form, the CDR3 reads TGTGCCAGTAGGACTCCGTATGCGGCGCCGAACACTGAAGCTTTCTTT.

The CDR3 DNA follows: TGTGCCTGGAGTGTACGTCGGGGGGCGAGGGAGCAGTACTTC. This codes for CAWSVRRGAREQYF. J is TRBJ2-7 and V is TRBV30, with D possibly being TRBD2 (7 bases). CDR3 length equals 14 residues. The V end lost 0 bases, the J end lost 7 bases, and 16 bases lay between the germline ends. CDR1 GTSNPN and CDR2 SVGIG come from the germline V gene (reference sequence).

The chain is built from TRBV27 and TRBJ1-4; tentatively, D is TRBD1 (6 bases). In germline, CDR1 is MNHEY, CDR2 SMNVEV (reference sequence). The CDR3 length is 15 residues. V gave up 2 bases and J gave up 0 bases, with 7 bases separating them. The DNA of the CDR3 is TGTGCCAGCAGTTTAGGGGGCGCAACTAATGAAAAACTGTTTTTT. Protein product: CASSLGGATNEKLFF.

This clone was observed a single time. The chain recombines TRBV4-1 with TRBJ1-4; TRBD1 might be the D (6 bases). V dropped 1 base and J dropped 7 bases, with 13 bases sitting between them. In germline, CDR1 is MGHRA, CDR2 YSYEKL. The CDR3 is 15 amino acids. The CDR3: CASSQGFRGAEKLFF. The CDR3 bases are TGCGCCAGCAGCCAAGGGTTCAGGGGAGCTGAAAAACTGTTTTTT.

V and J are TRBV14 and TRBJ2-1; 9 positions match TRBD2. CDR3 size: 16 residues. CDR1 and CDR2 from the germline V gene are SGHDN and FVKESK. The V gene end was trimmed by 2 bases and the J gene end by 3 bases; junction bases not matched to a gene: 5. DNA for the CDR3: TGTGCCAGCAGCCAACCTAGCGGGGACCGCTACAATGAGCAGTTCTTC. Translated: CASSQPSGDRYNEQFF.

The genes are TRBV28 and TRBJ1-1, with 9 bases aligning to TRBD1. Germline V gives CDR1 MDHEN, CDR2 SYDVKM. The J segment lost 4 bases and the V segment lost 10 bases, leaving 7 bases of the junction unmatched. This CDR3 comprises 13 residues. DNA for the CDR3: TGTGCCACGGCAGGACAGGGGAGCACTGAAGCTTTCTTT. It translates to CATAGQGSTEAFF.

The chain employs TRBV7-3 and TRBJ2-1, with D possibly being TRBD2 (6 bases). Germline-derived CDR1 and CDR2 are SGHTA and FQGTGA. This CDR3 has 15 residues. V lost 1 base and J 9 bases, leaving 16 bases between the germline ends. The CDR3 region is CASSLNPEFGGEQFF. CDR3 nucleotides: TGTGCCAGCAGCTTAAACCCGGAATTCGGGGGTGAGCAGTTCTTC.

V and J are TRBV4-1 and TRBJ1-6; 10 bases fit TRBD1. In germline, CDR1 is MGHRA, CDR2 YSYEKL. V was pared by 3 bases and J by 7 bases, with 6 bases of the junction left unmatched. The CDR3 length is 16 residues. In nucleotides, the CDR3 is TGCGCCAGCAGCCAGATTGGGACAGGGGAAAATTCACCCCTCCACTTT. Its translation: CASSQIGTGENSPLHF.

The table lists this clone with a few counts. The chain employs TRBV7-9 and TRBJ2-7; no definite D call. The germline V and J ends were trimmed by 1 base and 1 base, with 8 bases remaining between them. The CDR3 consists of 14 residues. From germline, CDR1 is SEHNR and CDR2 FQNEAQ (reference sequence). Here the CDR3 reads CASSLGAPSYEQYF. CDR3 nucleotides: TGTGCCAGCAGCTTAGGCGCCCCATCCTACGAGCAGTACTTC.

This clone occurred a few times. This chain links TRBV5-1 with TRBJ1-5; 8 bases are a match to TRBD1. V shed 4 bases and J 5 bases; nucleotides not matched to a gene: 8. CDR1 SGHRS and CDR2 YFSETQ come from the germline V gene. CDR3 size: 15 residues. The CDR3 protein is CASSPDGQGYQPQHF. The DNA of the CDR3 is TGCGCCAGCAGCCCGGATGGACAGGGTTATCAGCCCCAGCATTTT.

The rearrangement links TRBV7-3 to TRBJ1-1; tentative D call: TRBD1 (6 bases). V was clipped by 5 bases and J by 0 bases, with 10 bases between them. The CDR3 spans 14 residues. Germline V gene data show CDR1 as SGHTA and CDR2 as FQGTGA. CDR3 in DNA: TGTGCCAGCAGCCCGGACAGATTGAACACTGAAGCTTTCTTT. Its translation: CASSPDRLNTEAFF.

The chain links TRBV7-2 to TRBJ2-2; 7 bases align to TRBD2. Germline CDR1 SGHTA, CDR2 FQGNSA. The CDR3 has 16 residues. The V gene end was trimmed by 0 bases and the J gene end by 1 base; junction bases not matched to a gene: 2. Here the CDR3 reads CASSLAPSGNTGELFF. The DNA for the CDR3 is TGTGCCAGCAGCTTAGCGCCTAGCGGGAACACCGGGGAGCTGTTTTTT.

The V and J genes are TRBV29-1 and TRBJ2-7; unclear D gene. V lost 4 bases and J lost 0, with 13 bases in between. CDR3 length: 14 residues. CDR1 and CDR2 (germline): SQVTM, ANQGSEA. The CDR3 protein is CSVAGLGFSYEQYF. The CDR3 bases are TGCAGCGTTGCCGGTCTGGGCTTCTCCTACGAGCAGTACTTC.

This clone has a handful of counts. This chain connects TRBV5-4 to TRBJ2-5, with D possibly being TRBD2 (6 bases). V lost 5 bases, J lost 5 bases, and 22 bases lay in between. The CDR3 sequence is 16 residues long. Per the germline V gene, CDR1 is SGHNT and CDR2 is YYREEE (reference sequence). The CDR3 region is CASSSHYGGGRETQYF. CDR3 in DNA: TGTGCCAGCAGTAGTCACTATGGGGGAGGTCGGGAGACCCAGTACTTC.

V gene TRBV19 combines with J gene TRBJ1-2; a possible D gene is TRBD1 (6 bases). Germline V gives CDR1 LNHDA, CDR2 SQIVND (reference sequence). The V end was cut by 6 bases, the J end by 4 bases, with 15 bases between. This CDR3 is built from 14 residues. In nucleotides, the CDR3 is TGTGCCAGTAGCTCCAGGGGTTTATCCTATGGCTACACCTTC. Protein sequence: CASSSRGLSYGYTF.

The chain couples TRBV3-1 (or the pseudogene TRBV3-2) to TRBJ2-5; the match to TRBD1 covers 10 bases. Germline lookup yields CDR1 LGHDT and CDR2 YNNKEL (reference sequence). The V gene end was trimmed by 0 bases and the J gene end by 4 bases; junction bases not matched to a gene: 5. This CDR3 contains 16 residues. CDR3 region: CASSQEGQGLRETQYF. The CDR3 DNA sequence: TGTGCCAGCAGCCAAGAGGGACAGGGGTTGAGAGAGACCCAGTACTTC.